This TCR beta chain was sequenced during a study of metastatic and nonmetastatic thyroid tumors. Study-wide context: Repertoires of blood and of tissue (tumor or nodule) from malignant and benign thyroid patients were compared. Findings and limits, study-wide: Malignant thyroid tumors reportedly had TCR beta diversity that was significantly higher than in benign nodules, in blood and tumor.

This clone was seen a few times. Antigen: not known. Thyroid surgery took place with no prior treatment in any patient. CDR3 length equals 15 residues. Germline V CDR1 and CDR2: MNHNS, SASEGT. V was shortened by 0 bases and J by 0 bases, with 9 bases between the two germline ends. Authors' analysis steps: CDR3 was compared across clinicopathological groups, and the resulting differences were used to build a distant-metastasis classifier for papillary thyroid cancer. TCRdb re-processed the PCR reads through MiXCR. These V and J calls derive from TCRdb rather than the authors' analysis. The sample has around 16,000 clones, about 25% seen once; the top ten hold roughly 11%.

The sequenced sample consisted of blood. The TCR originated in a male donor with papillary thyroid cancer or a benign thyroid nodule (not recorded which). Some clones in this sample may be carry-over from other donors' samples. V is TRBV6-1 and J is TRBJ2-7; a weak D match, TRBD2 (5 bases). Here the CDR3 DNA reads TGTGCCAGCAGTGAAGCCACCGAGGGCTCCTACGAGCAGTACTTC. This encodes CASSEATEGSYEQYF.